The rows below give T cell receptor beta chains drawn from one sample of a study of tumor-infiltrating lymphocytes in primary liver carcinoma. A single record per CDR3 protein comes from TCRdb applying MiXCR to the multiplex PCR reads. The table records roughly 330,000 distinct CDR3 sequences, less than 65% of them present only once. Sequencing was done on a sample of peripheral blood. Every receptor here comes from a man between 35 and 55 years old with primary liver carcinoma and hepatitis B virus infection. The CDR3 runs from the conserved cysteine through the conserved F or W. Fields, in order: J gene, clone size, V gene, D gene, CDR3 DNA, CDR3 protein. D genes are given only for firm matches. Clone sizes are given selectively: once, few, many, or a class where the clone is expanded.

j_gene: TRBJ2-3; abundance: many; v_gene: TRBV11-2; d_gene: TRBD2; CDR3nt: TGTGCCAGCAGCTTAGAGGAGTCTGGGCTAGCGGGCCTCACAGATACGCAGTATTTT; CDR3aa: CASSLEESGLAGLTDTQYF
j_gene: TRBJ2-1; abundance: few; v_gene: TRBV5-1; d_gene: -; CDR3nt: TGCGCCAGCAGCGCCCGGGGCCAAGAGGGACAGTTCTTC; CDR3aa: CASSARGQEGQFF
j_gene: TRBJ1-5; abundance: many; v_gene: TRBV6-2/TRBV6-3; d_gene: -; CDR3nt: TGTGCCAGCAGTTACAGGGTTGGCAATCAGCCCCAGCATTTT; CDR3aa: CASSYRVGNQPQHF
j_gene: TRBJ2-5; abundance: many; v_gene: TRBV10-3; d_gene: -; CDR3nt: TGTGCCATCAGAGGACATGGGGGAGGACGAGAGACCCAGTACTTC; CDR3aa: CAIRGHGGGRETQYF
j_gene: TRBJ2-3; abundance: -; v_gene: TRBV6-5; d_gene: -; CDR3nt: TGTGCCAGCAGTTACTCCGCTTCCGAGGGCACAGATACGCAGTATTTT; CDR3aa: CASSYSASEGTDTQYF
j_gene: TRBJ1-3; abundance: -; v_gene: TRBV6-5; d_gene: -; CDR3nt: TGTGCTAGCAGTGAGACACGTTTCTCTGGAAACGCCATATATTTT; CDR3aa: CASSETRFSGNAIYF
j_gene: TRBJ2-7; abundance: -; v_gene: TRBV6-2/TRBV6-3; d_gene: TRBD2; CDR3nt: TGTGCCAACAACTCCCGGACTAGCGGGAGAATAGGCTACGAGCAGTACTTC; CDR3aa: CANNSRTSGRIGYEQYF
j_gene: TRBJ2-5; abundance: many; v_gene: TRBV11-2; d_gene: TRBD2; CDR3nt: TGTGCCAGCAGCGGGAGGGGATCGGGGGGTAGCGGGAGACTCGTGCGGGAGACCCAGTACTTC; CDR3aa: CASSGRGSGGSGRLVRETQYF
j_gene: TRBJ2-1; abundance: -; v_gene: TRBV4-1; d_gene: -; CDR3nt: TGCGCCAACAAGCAGTTATACAATGAGCAGTTCTTC; CDR3aa: CANKQLYNEQFF
j_gene: TRBJ1-1; abundance: many; v_gene: TRBV6-5; d_gene: -; CDR3nt: TGTGCCAGCAGCCCACAGGAGAACACTGAAGCTTTCTTT; CDR3aa: CASSPQENTEAFF
j_gene: TRBJ2-5; abundance: -; v_gene: TRBV11-3; d_gene: -; CDR3nt: TGTGCCGGTAGCCTAGCTGCAGGCCAAGAGACCCAGTACTTC; CDR3aa: CAGSLAAGQETQYF
j_gene: TRBJ1-2; abundance: many; v_gene: TRBV4-1; d_gene: -; CDR3nt: TGCGCCAGCAGACCCGACATCTTGTCTCGGGGCTACACCTTC; CDR3aa: CASRPDILSRGYTF
j_gene: TRBJ2-1; abundance: -; v_gene: TRBV5-4; d_gene: TRBD1; CDR3nt: TGTGCCAGCAGCTTGGGGAGGGACAGGGCAAACAATGAACAGTTCTTC; CDR3aa: CASSLGRDRANNEQFF
j_gene: TRBJ2-1; abundance: many; v_gene: TRBV11-1; d_gene: -; CDR3nt: TGTGCCAGCAGCCCCCCGGATAACTCCTACAATGAGCAGTTCTTC; CDR3aa: CASSPPDNSYNEQFF